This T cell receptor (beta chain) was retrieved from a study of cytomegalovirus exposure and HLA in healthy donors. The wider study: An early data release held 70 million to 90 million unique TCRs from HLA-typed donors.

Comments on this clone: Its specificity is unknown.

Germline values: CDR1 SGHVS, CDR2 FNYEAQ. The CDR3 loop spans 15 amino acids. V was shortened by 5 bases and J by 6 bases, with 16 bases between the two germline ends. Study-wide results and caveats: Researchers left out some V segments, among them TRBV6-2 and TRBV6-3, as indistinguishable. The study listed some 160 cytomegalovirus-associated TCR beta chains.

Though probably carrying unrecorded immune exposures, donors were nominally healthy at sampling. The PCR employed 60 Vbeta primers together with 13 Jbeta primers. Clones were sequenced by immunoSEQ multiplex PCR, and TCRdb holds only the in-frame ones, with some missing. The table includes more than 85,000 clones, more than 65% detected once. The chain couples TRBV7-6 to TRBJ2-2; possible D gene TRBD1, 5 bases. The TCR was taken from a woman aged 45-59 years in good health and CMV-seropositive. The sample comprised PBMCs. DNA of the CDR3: TGTGCCAGCAGCCCCAGGGTGGGATTGGCCGGGGAGCTGTTTTTT. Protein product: CASSPRVGLAGELFF.